The rows below give T cell receptor beta chains drawn from one sample of a study of T cells in Graves' hyperthyroidism and ophthalmopathy. TCRdb recomputed calls from the multiplex PCR reads with MiXCR, one row per CDR3 protein. The table has some 600,000 distinct CDR3 sequences, around 13% seen once. The sequencing sample was made of blood. Receptors originate from a woman in her twenties or thirties with Graves' hyperthyroidism that later progressed to Graves' ophthalmopathy. The CDR3 runs from the conserved cysteine through the conserved F or W. D genes are given only for firm matches. Only some rows state a clone size, as once, few, many or a class for expanded clones.

V gene	D gene	J gene	clone size	CDR3 DNA	CDR3 protein
TRBV5-1	TRBD2	TRBJ2-3	few	TGCGCCAGCAGCTTACTAGCGGGAGCTATGTCGACAGATACGCAGTATTTT	CASSLLAGAMSTDTQYF
TRBV15	TRBD1	TRBJ2-5	many	TGTACCACCAGCAGAGAGGGACAGGCCACGGAGACCCAGTACTTC	CTTSREGQATETQYF
TRBV28	TRBD1	TRBJ1-3	many	TGTGCCAGCAGCCACAGGCCGGGACAGGGGTCTGGAAACACCATATATTTT	CASSHRPGQGSGNTIYF
TRBV11-3	.	TRBJ1-1	many	TGTGCCAGCAGCCTACCTCGGACGGCGAACACTGAAGCTTTCTTT	CASSLPRTANTEAFF
TRBV9	TRBD1	TRBJ2-5	.	TGTGCCAGCAGCAGGCTGACAGGGGGAGAGACCCAGTACTTC	CASSRLTGGETQYF
TRBV6-1	.	TRBJ2-5	few	TGTGCCAGCGGATATGGACAAGAGACCCAGTACTTC	CASGYGQETQYF
TRBV3-1	TRBD2	TRBJ2-3	many	TGTGCCAGCAGCGATCAGCGGGACCCCATAGATACGCAGTATTTT	CASSDQRDPIDTQYF
TRBV28	TRBD1	TRBJ1-4	many	TGTGCCAGCATGATCGGGACAGGGAATGAAAAACTGTTTTTT	CASMIGTGNEKLFF
TRBV7-3	.	TRBJ2-1	many	TGTGCCAGCAGCCATGGGGCTAGCGTATACAATGAGCAGTTCTTC	CASSHGASVYNEQFF
TRBV3-1	TRBD2	TRBJ2-3	.	TGTGCCAGCCGCCCCGGGGGGGGAAGCACAGATACGCAGTATTTT	CASRPGGGSTDTQYF
TRBV9	.	TRBJ2-3	.	TGTGCCAGCAGCCCTCAGGGGCTAGCGTGGGGAGATACGCAGTATTTT	CASSPQGLAWGDTQYF
TRBV15	.	TRBJ2-1	few	TGTGCCACCAGCAGAGCAGGGTCTCTGCGTGATGAGCAGTTCTTC	CATSRAGSLRDEQFF
TRBV3-1	TRBD2	TRBJ2-1	.	TGTGCCAGCAGCCAAGATCGGGAGGGGATGAATGAGCAGTTCTTC	CASSQDREGMNEQFF
TRBV19	.	TRBJ1-4	few	TGTGCCAGTAGTATATGGGCGGACGATGAAAAACTGTTTTTT	CASSIWADDEKLFF
TRBV4-2	.	TRBJ1-6	.	TGTGCCAGCAGCCAAACCCGGGGGGTTCTTAATTCACCCCTCCACTTT	CASSQTRGVLNSPLHF
TRBV6-7	.	TRBJ1-4	few	TGTGCCAGCAGCTCCAGGGCGGAAAAACTGTTTTTT	CASSSRAEKLFF
TRBV6-1	TRBD1	TRBJ1-5	.	TGTGCCAGCAGTCCCTCACAGGGGAAGAGCAATCAGCCCCAGCATTTT	CASSPSQGKSNQPQHF
TRBV7-6	TRBD1	TRBJ2-1	many	TGTGCCAGCAGCTTATCGAGACAGGGGATCAATGAGCAGTTCTTC	CASSLSRQGINEQFF
TRBV12-3/TRBV12-4	TRBD2	TRBJ2-3	many	TGTGCCAGCAGCCGACTAGCCGTCACAGATACGCAGTATTTT	CASSRLAVTDTQYF
TRBV27	.	TRBJ1-1	many	TGTGCCAGCTGTTCGCCGCGGGGGGGGTGGGTCACTGAAGCTTTCTTT	CASCSPRGGWVTEAFF
TRBV6-5	.	TRBJ1-3	.	TGTGCCAGCAGTTACTTGGGGATCGTGGGGAACACCATATATTTT	CASSYLGIVGNTIYF
TRBV20-1	.	TRBJ2-3	many	TGCAGTGCTAATAGCCGGAGCACAGATACGCAGTATTTT	CSANSRSTDTQYF
TRBV5-1	TRBD1	TRBJ2-5	.	TGCGCCAGCAGCTTGGGACAGGGGGGGGTCCAAGAGACCCAGTACTTC	CASSLGQGGVQETQYF
TRBV11-2	TRBD1	TRBJ2-7	many	TGTGCCAGCAGCCTCCCAGGGGGTCCCTACGAGCAGTACTTC	CASSLPGGPYEQYF
TRBV18	.	TRBJ1-1	many	TGTGCCAGCTCACCACAGGGGAGAGCTTTCTTT	CASSPQGRAFF
TRBV7-6	.	TRBJ1-1	many	TGTGCCAGCAGCCATGAGGGGCAGACAATCACTGAAGCTTTCTTT	CASSHEGQTITEAFF
TRBV4-1	.	TRBJ1-5	.	TGCGCCAGCAGCCAATGGGGCGGCAATCAGCCCCAGCATTTT	CASSQWGGNQPQHF
TRBV11-1	.	TRBJ2-1	few	TGTGCCAGCAGCTTCTTGGAGGGAAATGGGCAGTTCTTC	CASSFLEGNGQFF
TRBV10-3	.	TRBJ2-1	many	TGTGCCATCAGTGAGGGCCTCGGTGAGCAGTTCTTC	CAISEGLGEQFF
TRBV7-9	.	TRBJ1-1	many	TGTGCCAGCAGCTTAGTGGGCAGGATGGGCACTGAAGCTTTCTTT	CASSLVGRMGTEAFF
TRBV11-2	.	TRBJ2-2	many	TGTGCCAGCAGCTTAGATCCCGACACCGGGGAGCTGTTTTTT	CASSLDPDTGELFF
TRBV19	TRBD1	TRBJ2-6	few	TGTGCCAGTAGTATGTTTCCGGGACAGGGTAACGGGGCCAACGTCCTGACTTTC	CASSMFPGQGNGANVLTF
TRBV20-1	.	TRBJ2-6	many	TGCAGTGCTAGAGCGGGACACGGGGCCAACGTCCTGACTTTC	CSARAGHGANVLTF
TRBV24-1	.	TRBJ1-4	many	TGTGCCACCAGTGATCCAGGGTCGGGTGAAAAACTGTTTTTT	CATSDPGSGEKLFF
TRBV4-1	TRBD2	TRBJ2-7	few	TGCGCCAGCAGCCAACCGACTAGCGGGAGGGCCCGCTACGAGCAGTACTTC	CASSQPTSGRARYEQYF
TRBV20-1	TRBD2	TRBJ2-5	many	TGCAGTGCTGGGGACTATCAAGAGACCCAGTACTTC	CSAGDYQETQYF
TRBV15	.	TRBJ1-5	few	TGTGCCACCAGCAGAGACCCGACGGGGCCAAATCAGCCCCAGCATTTT	CATSRDPTGPNQPQHF
TRBV5-8	.	TRBJ1-1	many	TGTGCCAGCATCGGACAGACGAACACTGAAGCTTTCTTT	CASIGQTNTEAFF
TRBV5-1	.	TRBJ1-1	many	TGCGCCAGCAGCTTGTCGGCCCCAGGGGATGAAGCTTTCTTT	CASSLSAPGDEAFF
TRBV29-1	TRBD1	TRBJ2-5	many	TGCAGCGTTGATGGGGGGACGTCCGGGACAGGGGGTAGGACCCAGTACTTC	CSVDGGTSGTGGRTQYF
TRBV28	.	TRBJ1-1	.	TGTGCCAGCTTGGGGGGCGAGGCGACGGGGGAGAGCACTGAAGCTTTCTTT	CASLGGEATGESTEAFF
TRBV19	.	TRBJ2-7	.	TGTGCCAGTAGTTTCGCAAGGACCTACGAGCAGTACTTC	CASSFARTYEQYF
TRBV27	.	TRBJ2-7	.	TGTGCCAACAGCTCCGGGACCGCCGAACGCACCTACGAGCAGTACTTC	CANSSGTAERTYEQYF
TRBV27	.	TRBJ1-1	few	TGTGCCAGCAGCACCGAATCGAACACTGAAGCTTTCTTT	CASSTESNTEAFF
TRBV10-3	TRBD1	TRBJ2-2	many	TGTGCCATCAGTGGGGCTTCGGGACAGCTCAACACCGGGGAGCTGTTTTTT	CAISGASGQLNTGELFF
TRBV20-1	TRBD1	TRBJ1-6	many	TGCAGTGCTCTCGGACAGGGGATGAGCTCCTATAATTCACCCCTCCACTTT	CSALGQGMSSYNSPLHF
TRBV20-1	.	TRBJ2-1	many	TGCAGTGCTAGGGGTACTAGCAGTGAGCAGTTCTTC	CSARGTSSEQFF
TRBV5-4	TRBD2	TRBJ2-5	many	TGTGCCAGCAGCTTGTTTGGTAGCGGGAGAAAGACCCAGTACTTC	CASSLFGSGRKTQYF
TRBV12-5	TRBD1	TRBJ2-7	many	TGTGCTAGTGGTTCACAGGACAGGCTCTACGAGCAGTACTTC	CASGSQDRLYEQYF
TRBV12-3/TRBV12-4	.	TRBJ1-1	many	TGTGCCAGCAGCAACACAGTAAACACTGAAGCTTTCTTT	CASSNTVNTEAFF
TRBV3-1	.	TRBJ2-3	few	TGTGCCAGCAGCCTCCAAGGGGTGGCTCTAGGCCCCGATACGCAGTATTTT	CASSLQGVALGPDTQYF
TRBV29-1	.	TRBJ1-1	many	TGCAGCGTCGGAAGCGCCAGGGATTACACTGAAGCTTTCTTT	CSVGSARDYTEAFF
TRBV12-3/TRBV12-4	.	TRBJ2-2	many	TGTGCCAGCCCGGGAGACACCGGGGAGCTGTTTTTT	CASPGDTGELFF
TRBV5-1	.	TRBJ1-4	many	TGCGCCAGCAGCTTTCGGCCTTCAACTAATGAAAAACTGTTTTTT	CASSFRPSTNEKLFF